Below are 31 T cell receptor beta chains sequenced from a single sample in a study of T cell responses to AZD1222 COVID-19 vaccine. Produced via immunoSEQ multiplex PCR; TCRdb's table is partial and in-frame only. The table includes more than 100,000 clones, 75% to 90% detected once. The sequenced sample was peripheral blood, obtained on day 0 of AZD1222 vaccination. Receptor source: an adult in good health.

V gene TRBV10-3 combines with J gene TRBJ2-1; D unclear. V lost 4 bases and J lost 5, with 9 bases in between. The germline V gene encodes CDR1 ENHRY and CDR2 SYGVKD. This CDR3 comprises 13 residues. The CDR3 DNA reads as TGTGCCATCAGTGCGGCTACCCACAATGAGCAGTTCTTC. This translates into CAISAATHNEQFF.

This clone was found a few times. The gene calls are TRBV7-8 and TRBJ2-1; 9 bases are shared with TRBD2. Germline V CDR1 and CDR2: SGHVS, FQNEAQ. J lost 7 bases, V lost 1 base, and 8 bases had no gene match. CDR3 length: 16 residues. The CDR3 loop is CASSLVMRGGLNEQFF. DNA for the CDR3: TGTGCCAGCAGCTTAGTGATGCGGGGGGGCTTAAATGAGCAGTTCTTC.

Comment on this clone: Within the sample, other DNA sequences also encode this same CDR3. The chain links TRBV18 to TRBJ2-7; a possible D gene is TRBD1 (6 bases). The length of the CDR3 is 14 residues. CDR1 and CDR2 from the germline V gene are KGHSH and LQKENI. Trimming shortened V by 0 bases and J by 4 bases, and 10 bases separated the two germline ends. CDR3 nucleotides: TGTGCCAGCTCACCACCGGGACATGTATACGAGCAGTACTTC. Translation: CASSPPGHVYEQYF.

The chain combines TRBV4-2 with TRBJ2-7; D is ambiguous. The germline V gene has CDR1 LGHNA and CDR2 YNFKEQ. The CDR3 is 15 residues long. V was shortened by 0 bases and J by 6 bases, with 15 bases between the two germline ends. For the CDR3, the DNA is TGTGCCAGCAGCCAAGAGTTGGGATACCTATCCGAGCAGTACTTC. Its protein product is CASSQELGYLSEQYF.

V usage is TRBV18 and J usage is TRBJ1-2; D is uncertain. Germline V gene lookup returns CDR1 KGHSH and CDR2 LQKENI. V gave up 0 bases and J gave up 3 bases, with 5 bases separating them. This CDR3 contains 13 residues. CDR3 DNA: TGTGCCAGCTCACCACCGAGTTACTATGGCTACACCTTC. The encoded protein is CASSPPSYYGYTF.

The genes are TRBV27 and TRBJ1-4; 7 bases fit TRBD1. The J segment lost 6 bases and the V segment lost 6 bases, leaving 7 bases of the junction unmatched. CDR3 length equals 14 residues. CDR1 is MNHEY and CDR2 is SMNVEV in the germline V gene (reference sequence). Here the CDR3 DNA reads TGTGCCAGCAGCAACAGGGGAAGAGATGAAAAACTGTTTTTT. It translates to CASSNRGRDEKLFF. Together with reference TRBV27 and TRBJ1-4, the CDR3 gives the full variable domain: EAQVTQNPRYLITVTGKKLTVTCSQNMNHEYMSWYRQDPGLGLRQIYYSMNVEVTDKGDVPEGYKVSRKEKRNFPLILESPSPNQTSLYFCASSNRGRDEKLFFGSGTQLSVL.

The gene calls are TRBV21-1 and TRBJ1-5. TRBV21-1 is described as a pseudogene. CDR3 length: 14 amino acids. This CDR3 reads CASGEGVGNQPQHF. The CDR3 DNA follows: TGTGCCAGCGGGGAAGGAGTGGGCAATCAGCCCCAGCATTTT.

The chain combines TRBV12-3 or TRBV12-4 with TRBJ1-1; D gene ambiguous. This CDR3 has 12 amino acids. Trimming shortened V by 3 bases and J by 0 bases, and 2 bases separated the two germline ends. CDR3 amino acids: CASSFVNTEAFF. CDR3 in DNA: TGTGCCAGCAGTTTTGTGAACACTGAAGCTTTCTTT.

This chain joins TRBV6-2 or TRBV6-3 and TRBJ2-1; 11 bases are a match to TRBD2. Germline V gene sequence: CDR1 MNHEY, CDR2 SVGEGT. V lost 2 bases and J lost 7; bases outside the gene matches: 4. This CDR3 spans 15 amino acids. The CDR3 sequence is CASSYGLAGGNEQFF. The CDR3 DNA sequence: TGTGCCAGCAGTTACGGTCTAGCGGGGGGAAATGAGCAGTTCTTC.

The J gene is TRBJ2-5, the V gene TRBV7-6; 7 nucleotides agree with TRBD2. This CDR3 is built from 16 residues. V lost 1 base, J lost 5 bases, and 10 bases stayed unmatched. Germline V lookup: CDR1 SGHVS, CDR2 FNYEAQ. In DNA, the CDR3 is TGTGCCAGCAGCTTAGAATCGGCGGGAGTGGGTGAGACCCAGTACTTC. Encoded protein: CASSLESAGVGETQYF.

The chain uses TRBV3-1 (or the pseudogene TRBV3-2) and TRBJ2-5; D is ambiguous. Trimming cost V 2 bases and J 5 bases, with 3 bases left between them. CDR3 length: 11 residues. Germline CDR1 LGHDT, CDR2 YNNKEL (reference sequence). The DNA for the CDR3 is TGTGCCAGCAGCCAATCGGAGACCCAGTACTTC. Translating gives CASSQSETQYF.

DNA for the CDR3: TGTGCCAGCAGCGCCTCGTGGACTACCAATGAGCAGTTCTTC. Protein sequence: CASSASWTTNEQFF. The chain is built from TRBV7-2 and TRBJ2-1; D is perhaps TRBD2 (6 bases). V gave up 5 bases and J gave up 6 bases, with 14 bases separating them. Germline CDR1 is SGHTA and CDR2 is FQGNSA. The CDR3 is made up of 14 amino acids.

This chain links TRBV5-1 with TRBJ1-1; 8 bases map to TRBD1. Germline loops: CDR1 SGHRS, CDR2 YFSETQ. The CDR3 runs 15 residues. J lost 5 bases, V lost 4 bases, and 10 bases had no gene match. The CDR3 coding sequence is TGCGCCAGCAGCCTTGACCAGGGGGCCAGTACTGAAGCTTTCTTT. Translated: CASSLDQGASTEAFF. Full variable domain (rest looked up from reference TRBV5-1 and TRBJ1-1): KAGVTQTPRYLIKTRGQQVTLSCSPISGHRSVSWYQQTPGQGLQFLFEYFSETQRNKGNFPGRFSGRQFSNSRSEMNVSTLELGDSALYLCASSLDQGASTEAFFGQGTRLTVV.

This clone was seen ten or more times. This chain uses TRBV7-2 with TRBJ2-5; 10 nucleotides align to TRBD1. Trimming removed 5 bases from V and 5 bases from J; junction bases left unmatched: 8. Germline assignment: CDR1 SGHTA and CDR2 FQGNSA. The CDR3 covers 15 residues. CDR3 sequence (DNA): TGTGCCAGCAGCCCCGGGACAGGGGTCTCGGAGACCCAGTACTTC. Protein: CASSPGTGVSETQYF.

The rearrangement links TRBV28 to TRBJ2-1, with 9 nucleotides matching TRBD2. The CDR3 runs to 19 residues. Germline trimming cut 5 bases from V and 0 bases from J; bases unmatched to any gene: 14. The germline V gene has CDR1 MDHEN and CDR2 SYDVKM. The CDR3, as DNA: TGTGCCAGCAGTCCCCCCACAGGTGTAGCGGGAGACTCCTACAATGAGCAGTTCTTC. Encoded protein: CASSPPTGVAGDSYNEQFF.

V gene TRBV15 combines with J gene TRBJ1-3; 11 nucleotides match TRBD1. The junction had 5 bases not matched to a gene; V was cut back by 1 base and J by 0 bases. From germline, CDR1 is LNHNV and CDR2 YYDKDF (reference sequence). The CDR3 has 18 residues. The CDR3 reads CATSRVAGTGGSGNTIYF. The CDR3 DNA is TGTGCCACCAGCAGAGTAGCCGGGACAGGGGGCTCTGGAAACACCATATATTTT.

This clone was recorded a few times. V and J are TRBV19 and TRBJ2-5; D might be TRBD1 (5 bases). The CDR3 extends over 15 amino acids. Trimming shortened V by 6 bases and J by 3 bases, and 17 bases separated the two germline ends. Germline CDR1 LNHDA, CDR2 SQIVND (reference sequence). The CDR3: CASRPTARQEETQYF. CDR3 sequence (DNA): TGTGCCAGTAGACCGACAGCCCGGCAGGAAGAGACCCAGTACTTC.

This clone turned up a few times. CDR3 protein: CASSRQGDTEAFF. CDR3 nucleotide sequence: TGTGCCAGTAGTCGCCAGGGCGACACTGAAGCTTTCTTT. V gene TRBV19 combines with J gene TRBJ1-1, with a tentative D call TRBD1 (5 bases). Trimming left V 5 bases short and J 3 bases short, with 10 bases between. The germline V gene has CDR1 LNHDA and CDR2 SQIVND (reference sequence). This CDR3 is built from 13 residues.

CDR3 protein: CASSFLGTYGYTF. Here the CDR3 DNA reads TGTGCCAGCAGTTTTTTAGGGACGTATGGCTACACCTTC. The J gene is TRBJ1-2, the V gene TRBV12-3 or TRBV12-4; possibly TRBD1 for D (5 bases). This CDR3 spans 13 amino acids. V dropped 3 bases and J dropped 5 bases, with 10 bases sitting between them.

The chain has TRBV7-9 and TRBJ1-4; 8 bases are shared with TRBD1. Germline-derived CDR1 and CDR2 are SEHNR and FQNEAQ (reference sequence). This CDR3 has 14 residues. V lost 5 bases, J lost 8 bases, and 7 bases stayed unmatched. The chain's CDR3 is CASSRTGSEEKLFF. The DNA for the CDR3 is TGTGCCAGCAGCCGGACAGGGTCGGAGGAAAAACTGTTTTTT. The variable domain in full, completed from reference TRBV7-9 and TRBJ1-4, reads DTGVSQNPRHKITKRGQNVTFRCDPISEHNRLYWYRQTLGQGPEFLTYFQNEAQLEKSRLLSDRFSAERPKGSFSTLEIQRTEQGDSAMYLCASSRTGSEEKLFFGSGTQLSVL.

V gene TRBV7-9 combines with J gene TRBJ1-2, with 9 bases lining up with TRBD1. The junction had 14 bases not matched to a gene; V was cut back by 5 bases and J by 7 bases. From germline, CDR1 is SEHNR and CDR2 FQNEAQ (reference sequence). The CDR3 loop spans 16 amino acids. As DNA, the CDR3 is TGTGCCAGCAGCCATGTAATGGGACAGGGCCAGTTTGGCTACACCTTC. It is translated as CASSHVMGQGQFGYTF.

The chain's CDR3 is CATQDGGSLSQPQHF. CDR3 bases: TGTGCCACCCAGGACGGGGGTAGTCTATCTCAGCCCCAGCATTTT. This rearrangement joins TRBV19 to TRBJ1-5; a possible D gene is TRBD1 (5 bases). Germline V gene lookup returns CDR1 LNHDA and CDR2 SQIVND (reference sequence). CDR3 size: 15 residues. V lost 10 bases to trimming and J lost 6 bases, with 22 bases between them.

V usage is TRBV13 and J usage is TRBJ2-1; D call uncertain. The length of the CDR3 is 13 residues. The germline CDR1 and CDR2 sequences are PRHDT and FYEKMQ (reference sequence). Trimming shortened V by 1 base and J by 6 bases, and 7 bases separated the two germline ends. The CDR3 DNA is TGTGCCAGCAGCTTAGTTAGTTCCAATGAGCAGTTCTTC. This encodes CASSLVSSNEQFF.

The chain is built from TRBV15 and TRBJ2-5; D is ambiguous. The ends were cut back, 0 bases at V and 3 bases at J, with 2 bases in the middle. The length of the CDR3 is 12 residues. Per the germline V gene, CDR1 is LNHNV and CDR2 is YYDKDF (reference sequence). The CDR3 reads CATSRDEETQYF. The CDR3 nucleotides read TGTGCCACCAGCAGAGATGAAGAGACCCAGTACTTC.

The rearrangement uses TRBV3-1 (or the pseudogene TRBV3-2) and TRBJ1-3; D call uncertain. The V and J ends lost 8 bases and 0 bases respectively, with 14 bases between them. Germline CDR1 and CDR2: LGHDT and YNNKEL (reference sequence). The CDR3 sequence is 15 residues long. Here the CDR3 DNA reads TGTGCCAGCCGTACGTGGCGACCCTCTGGAAACACCATATATTTT. Residues: CASRTWRPSGNTIYF.

The gene calls are TRBV25-1 and TRBJ1-4, with D uncertain. V was cut by 8 bases and J by 10 bases, with 11 bases left in between. The CDR3 length is 11 residues. CDR1 MGHDK and CDR2 SYGVNS come from the germline V gene. DNA of the CDR3: TGTGCCAGCGGAGGACCGGTAAAACTGTTTTTT. Residues: CASGGPVKLFF.

The V gene is TRBV7-2, the J gene TRBJ2-5; D is possibly TRBD2 (5 bases). CDR3 size: 14 residues. The V gene lost 7 bases and the J gene lost 5 bases, with 17 bases spanning the gap. Germline CDR1 is SGHTA and CDR2 is FQGNSA. For the CDR3, the DNA is TGTGCCAGCATCGAGAGGACCGGGGTTGAGACCCAGTACTTC. This sequence encodes CASIERTGVETQYF.

This chain uses TRBV6-2 or TRBV6-3 with TRBJ1-5, with D perhaps matching TRBD1 (5 bases). The CDR3 consists of 14 residues. The V and J ends lost 5 bases and 1 base respectively, with 9 bases between them. The germline V gene encodes CDR1 MNHEY and CDR2 SVGEGT. As DNA, the CDR3 is TGTGCCAGCAGTCGGGGGAAGAGCAATCAGCCCCAGCATTTT. Translation: CASSRGKSNQPQHF.

The chain combines TRBV19 with TRBJ2-5; tentatively, D is TRBD1 (6 bases). Germline CDR1 reads LNHDA; CDR2 reads SQIVND (reference sequence). There are 13 residues in the CDR3. With 7 bases removed from V and 6 bases from J, the gap between germline ends came to 15 bases. Here the CDR3 reads CASIFGRGKTQYF. CDR3 coding DNA: TGTGCCAGTATATTTGGCAGGGGAAAGACCCAGTACTTC.

The J gene is TRBJ2-2, the V gene TRBV18, with 8 bases that match TRBD1. The trim removed 4 bases at V and 5 bases at J, leaving 12 bases unmatched. Germline-derived CDR1 and CDR2 are KGHSH and LQKENI. This CDR3 spans 17 amino acids. DNA of the CDR3: TGTGCCAGCTCACAAACGACCGGACAGGGTGGGACCGGGGAGCTGTTTTTT. The encoded protein is CASSQTTGQGGTGELFF.

The chain uses TRBV6-5 and TRBJ2-7; perhaps TRBD1 as D (6 bases). This CDR3 spans 15 amino acids. Trimming cost V 2 bases and J 5 bases, with 16 bases left between them. Germline values: CDR1 MNHEY, CDR2 SVGAGI. CDR3 sequence reads: CASSYQPGHADEQYF. The DNA of the CDR3 is TGTGCCAGCAGTTACCAACCGGGACACGCCGACGAGCAGTACTTC.